The present T cell receptor beta chain was sequenced within a study of Ad26.COV2.S vaccination and SARS-CoV-2 variants. Generated by immunoSEQ multiplex PCR, the TCRdb table keeps only in-frame clones and is missing some. The sample contains fewer than 400,000 clones, 89% of which appear only once. The treatment is: some 20 received Ad26.COV2.S at low or high dose, single or two shots; a few received placebo; per-sample allocation not given. Sampling was performed 63 days after the first vaccine or placebo injection. V lost 2 bases, J lost 5 bases, and 10 bases lay in between. The germline V gene encodes CDR1 GTSNPN and CDR2 SVGIG (reference sequence). This CDR3 has 14 residues. This clone was detected only once.

The sequencing used peripheral blood, collected in a trial of Ad26.COV2.S vaccine versus placebo. The rearrangement links TRBV30 to TRBJ2-6; D unresolved. The clonotype was recovered from a person between 18 and 65 years old who received the Ad26.COV2.S COVID-19 vaccine or a placebo. The CDR3 region is CAWSLVVRANVLTF. The CDR3 DNA reads as TGTGCCTGGAGTCTAGTCGTACGGGCCAACGTCCTGACTTTC.